The next 26 T cell receptor beta chains were all read from a single sample in a study of PD-1 blockade in classical Hodgkin lymphoma (TCRdb year 2020). Library method: the immunoSEQ multiplex PCR assay. What TCRdb holds here is the immuneACCESS table cut down to in-frame rearrangements. Part of the clones is not present; checked against another copy, under half of the missing clones reflect an unresolved V gene, and the others are unexplained. The sample yields fewer than 35,000 clones; approximately 90% were counted once. Roughly 1.2% of the sample lies in the top ten. Per the publication, the time point label means: newly diagnosed, previously untreated cHL patient sample. A Miltenyi CD4+ T cell isolation kit was used for magnetic negative selection to purify CD4+ T cells from thawed PBMCs. The sequenced sample consisted of CD4+ T cells from blood. The origin of the receptors is a human donor with classical Hodgkin lymphoma.

This rearrangement joins TRBV5-6 to TRBJ1-5; tentatively, D is TRBD1 (5 bases). CDR1 and CDR2 (germline): SGHDT, YYEEEE. The V and J ends lost 2 bases and 9 bases respectively, with 12 bases between them. CDR3 length equals 13 residues. CDR3 sequence: CASSFGGGRPQHF. In DNA form, the CDR3 reads TGTGCCAGCAGCTTTGGTGGGGGTCGGCCCCAGCATTTT.

This chain links TRBV5-3 with TRBJ2-4; possible D gene TRBD2, 5 bases. TRBV5-3 is annotated as an ORF whose role is uncertain. Trimming took 2 bases from V and 0 from J, leaving 12 bases between them. The CDR3 sequence is 16 residues long. The CDR3 DNA is TGTGCCAGAAGCTTAGGGAGTACTCTAGCCAAAAACATTCAGTACTTC. Amino acids: CARSLGSTLAKNIQYF.

This chain joins TRBV6-5 and TRBJ2-7; TRBD1 matches at 10 bases. The CDR3 length is 14 residues. V was pared by 5 bases and J by 2 bases, with 3 bases of the junction left unmatched. Germline V CDR1 and CDR2: MNHEY, SVGAGI. This CDR3 is CASSTGQGTYEQYF. The CDR3 region has the DNA TGTGCCAGCAGTACGGGACAGGGGACCTACGAGCAGTACTTC.

J is TRBJ1-1 and V is TRBV5-4, with D tentatively TRBD1 (5 bases). Germline V gene sequence: CDR1 SGHNT, CDR2 YYREEE (reference sequence). The V and J ends lost 2 bases and 1 base respectively, with 9 bases between them. The CDR3 sequence is 14 residues long. The CDR3 region is CASSLKGANTEAFF. For the CDR3, the DNA is TGTGCCAGCAGCTTAAAAGGGGCGAACACTGAAGCTTTCTTT. The full variable domain, rest sourced from reference TRBV5-4 and TRBJ1-1, is ETGVTQSPTHLIKTRGQQVTLRCSSQSGHNTVSWYQQALGQGPQFIFQYYREEENGRGNFPPRFSGLQFPNYSSELNVNALELDDSALYLCASSLKGANTEAFFGQGTRLTVV.

The V gene is TRBV29-1, the J gene TRBJ2-1, with D tentatively TRBD2 (6 bases). Germline V lookup: CDR1 SQVTM, CDR2 ANQGSEA. V was cut by 6 bases and J by 1 base, with 28 bases left in between. The length of the CDR3 is 19 residues. This CDR3 reads CSVPTTSAASVGSYNEQFF. The DNA of the CDR3 is TGCAGCGTCCCCACTACTTCCGCAGCTAGCGTCGGGTCCTACAATGAGCAGTTCTTC.

This chain links TRBV5-4 with TRBJ2-1; D is uncertain. The CDR3 consists of 15 residues. V gave up 2 bases and J gave up 0 bases, with 9 bases separating them. Looked up from germline, CDR1 is SGHNT and CDR2 is YYREEE (reference sequence). The CDR3 spells CASSLGSYSYNEQFF. As DNA, the CDR3 is TGTGCCAGCAGCTTAGGGTCTTACTCCTACAATGAGCAGTTCTTC.

Concerning this clone itself: The same CDR3 arises from other DNA sequences in this sample as well. V gene TRBV9 combines with J gene TRBJ1-4, with unresolved D. Germline V gene data show CDR1 as SGDLS and CDR2 as YYNGEE. Trimming took 0 bases from V and 5 from J, leaving 8 bases between them. The CDR3 spans 14 residues. CDR3 residues: CASSVGTVNEKLFF. The CDR3 coding sequence is TGTGCCAGCAGCGTAGGAACGGTCAATGAAAAACTGTTTTTT.

V usage is TRBV25-1 and J usage is TRBJ1-1; 7 nucleotides align to TRBD1. From germline, CDR1 is MGHDK and CDR2 SYGVNS. The CDR3 loop spans 15 amino acids. With V trimmed by 2 bases and J by 4 bases, 7 bases remained unmatched. Here the CDR3 reads CASSEGTERRTEAFF. Written as DNA, the CDR3 is TGTGCCAGCAGTGAAGGGACAGAACGTCGCACTGAAGCTTTCTTT.

The chain links TRBV7-3 to TRBJ2-3; the D is unclear. Germline V gene data show CDR1 as SGHTA and CDR2 as FQGTGA. CDR3 size: 12 residues. The V gene lost 3 bases and the J gene lost 4 bases, with 5 bases spanning the gap. The CDR3 DNA follows: TGTGCCAGCAGCTTCTCTCCAGATACGCAGTATTTT. As protein: CASSFSPDTQYF.

The chain combines TRBV9 with TRBJ2-1; 11 bases agree with TRBD2. V dropped 0 bases and J dropped 7; count of bases not matched to a gene: 9. CDR1 is SGDLS and CDR2 is YYNGEE in the germline V gene. CDR3 size: 17 residues. CDR3 sequence (DNA): TGTGCCAGCAGCGTAGGGATAGCGGGAGGGAGGAGTAATGAGCAGTTCTTC. This encodes CASSVGIAGGRSNEQFF.

The V and J genes are TRBV7-9 and TRBJ2-1, with 14 bases fitting TRBD2. The trim removed 5 bases at V and 2 bases at J, leaving 5 bases unmatched. CDR1 is SEHNR, CDR2 FQNEAQ, per germline (reference sequence). This CDR3 comprises 17 residues. DNA for the CDR3: TGTGCCAGCAGCCCGGGACTAGCGGGAGTAGCCTACAATGAGCAGTTCTTC. Translating it yields CASSPGLAGVAYNEQFF.

This CDR3 is CASSPLIAGETGELFF. The CDR3 DNA follows: TGTGCCAGCTCACCACTGATAGCGGGAGAGACCGGGGAGCTGTTTTTT. This chain joins TRBV18 and TRBJ2-2; 9 bases are shared with TRBD2. Germline loops: CDR1 KGHSH, CDR2 LQKENI. This CDR3 is built from 16 residues. V dropped 1 base and J dropped 5; count of bases not matched to a gene: 5.

The chain joins TRBV5-1 to TRBJ2-2, with 8 bases identical to TRBD2. The germline gives CDR1 SGHRS, CDR2 YFSETQ. V was pared by 2 bases and J by 4 bases, with 7 bases of the junction left unmatched. The CDR3 is made up of 16 amino acids. DNA for the CDR3: TGCGCCAGCAGCTTTGAAGCGGGAGTGGCCACCGGGGAGCTGTTTTTT. Translated, it gives CASSFEAGVATGELFF.

J is TRBJ1-4 and V is TRBV14, with D unresolved. V was pared by 1 base and J by 8 bases, with 14 bases between. The CDR3 is made up of 15 amino acids. Germline CDR1 and CDR2: SGHDN and FVKESK. The CDR3 loop reads CASSQVEGNSEKLFF. The CDR3 DNA follows: TGTGCCAGCAGCCAAGTAGAGGGAAATAGCGAAAAACTGTTTTTT.

This chain joins TRBV14 and TRBJ2-1; 10 nucleotides line up with TRBD2. V dropped 0 bases and J dropped 0; count of bases not matched to a gene: 14. The CDR3 sequence is 21 residues long. CDR1 is SGHDN and CDR2 is FVKESK in the germline V gene. The CDR3 here is CASSQDRSGLAAGSSYNEQFF. The CDR3 DNA reads TGTGCCAGCAGCCAAGATCGTAGCGGACTAGCGGCGGGGAGCTCCTACAATGAGCAGTTCTTC.

The chain joins TRBV7-2 to TRBJ2-1; D is perhaps TRBD1 (6 bases). The CDR3 extends over 15 amino acids. Germline lookup yields CDR1 SGHTA and CDR2 FQGNSA. With 4 bases removed from V and 8 bases from J, the gap between germline ends came to 18 bases. CDR3 residues: CASSSSGHPVDEQFF. CDR3 bases: TGTGCCAGCAGCTCCTCGGGACACCCAGTCGATGAGCAGTTCTTC.

The chain joins TRBV12-5 to TRBJ2-1; possibly TRBD1 or TRBD2 for D (5 bases each). The ends were cut back, 5 bases at V and 8 bases at J, with 16 bases in the middle. The CDR3 has 14 residues. Germline CDR1 and CDR2: LGHNT and FRNRAP. As DNA, the CDR3 is TGTGCTAGTGGTGCCGGGACCCGGGTCGATGAGCAGTTCTTC. This encodes CASGAGTRVDEQFF.

The chain is built from TRBV2 and TRBJ2-1; TRBD2 matches at 10 bases. The CDR3 contains 16 residues. V was pared by 8 bases and J by 1 base, with 8 bases of the junction left unmatched. Germline values: CDR1 SNHLY, CDR2 FYNNEI. This CDR3 reads CASRLAGDGSYNEQFF. DNA of the CDR3: TGTGCCAGCCGGCTAGCGGGAGATGGATCCTACAATGAGCAGTTCTTC.

The V gene is TRBV4-1, the J gene TRBJ1-2; perhaps TRBD1 as D (5 bases). The V end lost 4 bases, the J end lost 7 bases, and 16 bases lay between the germline ends. This CDR3 comprises 14 residues. From germline, CDR1 is MGHRA and CDR2 YSYEKL. DNA for the CDR3: TGCGCCAGCAGCCCCCAAGGGGCGTCGGTTGGCTACACCTTC. This sequence encodes CASSPQGASVGYTF.

CDR3 sequence (DNA): TGTGCCAGTGACAGGGACGGTTCTGGGGCCAACGTCCTGACTTTC. Its translation: CASDRDGSGANVLTF. The chain is built from TRBV19 and TRBJ2-6; 7 nucleotides align to TRBD1. The CDR3 has 15 amino acids. Germline assignment: CDR1 LNHDA and CDR2 SQIVND (reference sequence). V was clipped by 8 bases and J by 1 base; unmatched bases: 5.

The rearrangement joins TRBV18 to TRBJ1-2, with a weak D call TRBD1 (6 bases). In germline, CDR1 is KGHSH, CDR2 LQKENI. This CDR3 is built from 14 residues. V lost 4 bases and J 8 bases, leaving 17 bases between the germline ends. The CDR3 here is CASSLSQGIEGYTF. CDR3 coding DNA: TGTGCCAGCTCACTATCCCAGGGGATAGAAGGCTACACCTTC.

The chain links TRBV28 to TRBJ1-5, with a possible D match to TRBD1 (5 bases). Trimming shortened V by 5 bases and J by 6 bases, and 17 bases separated the two germline ends. Per germline, CDR1 MDHEN and CDR2 SYDVKM. CDR3 length: 15 amino acids. The CDR3 region is CASSPGRGRGQPQHF. The CDR3 coding sequence is TGTGCCAGCAGTCCCGGACGGGGACGGGGTCAGCCCCAGCATTTT.

The rearrangement links TRBV6-5 to TRBJ2-5, with 11 bases lining up with TRBD2. From germline, CDR1 is MNHEY and CDR2 SVGAGI. After removal of 6 bases from V and 3 bases from J, the junction contained 3 bases not matched to a gene. The CDR3 totals 14 residues. CDR3 residues: CASRVAGGKETQYF. As DNA, the CDR3 is TGTGCCAGCAGAGTAGCGGGAGGGAAAGAGACCCAGTACTTC.

The chain combines TRBV6-1 with TRBJ1-5; tentatively, D is TRBD1 (5 bases). V lost 8 bases, J lost 2 bases, and 13 bases lay in between. Germline CDR1 is MNHNS and CDR2 is SASEGT. There are 14 residues in the CDR3. The CDR3 nucleotides are TGTGCCAGCCATCATTTGGGGGGCAATCAGCCCCAGCATTTT. Amino acid sequence: CASHHLGGNQPQHF.

The chain is built from TRBV28 and TRBJ1-1, with 7 bases fitting TRBD1. The CDR3 runs 15 residues. V lost 5 bases and J lost 0; bases outside the gene matches: 6. In germline, CDR1 is MDHEN, CDR2 SYDVKM. The CDR3 bases are TGTGCCAGCAGTAATCAGGGGGTGATGAACACTGAAGCTTTCTTT. This translates into CASSNQGVMNTEAFF.

The rearrangement joins TRBV5-4 to TRBJ2-7; 9 nucleotides match TRBD1. Germline CDR1 SGHNT, CDR2 YYREEE (reference sequence). Trimming removed 3 bases from V and 2 bases from J; junction bases left unmatched: 9. CDR3 length: 16 residues. The CDR3 region is CASSSTGQGSAYEQYF. The CDR3 DNA reads TGTGCCAGCAGCTCCACGGGACAGGGAAGCGCCTACGAGCAGTACTTC.